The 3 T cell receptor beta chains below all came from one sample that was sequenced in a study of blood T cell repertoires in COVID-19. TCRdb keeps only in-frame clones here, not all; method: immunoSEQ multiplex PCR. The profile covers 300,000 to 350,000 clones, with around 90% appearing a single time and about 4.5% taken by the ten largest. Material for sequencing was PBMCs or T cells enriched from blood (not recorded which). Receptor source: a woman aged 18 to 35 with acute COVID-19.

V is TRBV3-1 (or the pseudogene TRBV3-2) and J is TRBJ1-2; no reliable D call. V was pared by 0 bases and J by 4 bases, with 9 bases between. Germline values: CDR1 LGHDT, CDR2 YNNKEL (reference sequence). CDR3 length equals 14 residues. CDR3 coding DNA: TGTGCCAGCAGCCAAGATGAGGGAAGCTATGGCTACACCTTC. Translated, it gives CASSQDEGSYGYTF.

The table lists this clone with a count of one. The CDR3 bases are TGCGCCAGCAGCTTACCGACTCCGAACACTGAAGCTTTCTTT. Protein: CASSLPTPNTEAFF. V is TRBV5-1 and J is TRBJ1-1; D gene ambiguous. This CDR3 has 14 residues. Germline assignment: CDR1 SGHRS and CDR2 YFSETQ. Between the trimmed V and J ends, which lost 2 bases and 1 base, there was a span of 9 bases.

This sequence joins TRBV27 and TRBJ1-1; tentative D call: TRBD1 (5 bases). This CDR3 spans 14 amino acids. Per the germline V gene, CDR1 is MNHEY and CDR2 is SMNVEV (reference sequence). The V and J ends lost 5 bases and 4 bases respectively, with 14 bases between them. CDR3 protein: CASSPGGWTTEAFF. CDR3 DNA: TGTGCCAGCAGTCCTGGGGGGTGGACCACTGAAGCTTTCTTT.